The 5 T cell receptor beta chains below come from one sample, sequenced in a study of cytomegalovirus exposure and HLA in healthy donors. The assay was immunoSEQ multiplex PCR, and TCRdb's table has in-frame clones only and misses some. The top ten hold 6% to 7% of the sample, which has 90,000 to 150,000 clones, around 89% seen once. Source material: PBMCs. These receptors came from a woman in her late teens or twenties in good health and CMV-seropositive.

V usage is TRBV6-5 and J usage is TRBJ1-6, with D possibly matching TRBD1 (5 bases). The CDR3 has 15 residues. Trimming removed 6 bases from V and 2 bases from J, with 11 bases in between. The germline CDR1 and CDR2 sequences are MNHEY and SVGAGI. CDR3 in DNA: TGTGCCAGCAGCTCCCCGGGGGCCTATAATTCACCCCTCCACTTT. The encoded protein is CASSSPGAYNSPLHF.

J is TRBJ1-1 and V is TRBV7-9, with D unclear. Germline CDR1 reads SEHNR; CDR2 reads FQNEAQ (reference sequence). The length of the CDR3 is 14 residues. V lost 2 bases and J 4 bases, leaving 11 bases between the germline ends. DNA of the CDR3: TGTGCCAGCAGCTTAAATGAGGGAGGCACTGAAGCTTTCTTT. Protein sequence: CASSLNEGGTEAFF.

V gene TRBV5-4 combines with J gene TRBJ1-2; 7 bases map to TRBD1. The CDR3 contains 17 residues. The J segment lost 6 bases and the V segment lost 0 bases, leaving 14 bases of the junction unmatched. The germline V gene has CDR1 SGHNT and CDR2 YYREEE (reference sequence). CDR3 in amino acids: CASSLGIVVTGNDGYTF. CDR3 in DNA: TGTGCCAGCAGCTTGGGCATAGTAGTGACAGGGAATGATGGCTACACCTTC.

The rearrangement links TRBV19 to TRBJ1-2; no clear D gene. Germline CDR1 LNHDA, CDR2 SQIVND (reference sequence). The V gene lost 7 bases and the J gene lost 1 base, with 13 bases spanning the gap. The length of the CDR3 is 14 residues. The CDR3 nucleotides are TGTGCCAGTACCCCCCACCAGAATAACTATGGCTACACCTTC. Its translation is CASTPHQNNYGYTF.

The J gene is TRBJ2-1, the V gene TRBV19; 8 bases match TRBD1. From germline, CDR1 is LNHDA and CDR2 SQIVND (reference sequence). V lost 3 bases and J lost 1; bases outside the gene matches: 2. CDR3 length: 15 amino acids. The CDR3 sequence is CASSIGQGSYNEQFF. The DNA of the CDR3 is TGTGCCAGTAGTATTGGACAGGGTTCCTACAATGAGCAGTTCTTC.